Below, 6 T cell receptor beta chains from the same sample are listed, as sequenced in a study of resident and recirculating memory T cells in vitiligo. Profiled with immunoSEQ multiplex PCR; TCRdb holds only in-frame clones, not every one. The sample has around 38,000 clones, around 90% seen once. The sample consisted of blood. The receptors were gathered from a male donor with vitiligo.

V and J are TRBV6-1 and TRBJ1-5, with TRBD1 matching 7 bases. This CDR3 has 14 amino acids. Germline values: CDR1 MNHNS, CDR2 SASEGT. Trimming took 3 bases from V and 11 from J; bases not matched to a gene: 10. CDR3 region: CASSDGTALGSQHF. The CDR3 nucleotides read TGTGCCAGCAGTGACGGGACAGCCCTTGGGTCCCAGCATTTT.

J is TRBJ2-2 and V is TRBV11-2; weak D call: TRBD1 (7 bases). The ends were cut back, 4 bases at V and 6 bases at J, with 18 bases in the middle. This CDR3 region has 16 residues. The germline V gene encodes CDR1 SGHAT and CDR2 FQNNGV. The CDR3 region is CASSSGGTVVPGELFF. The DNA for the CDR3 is TGTGCCAGCAGCTCTGGGGGGACAGTGGTTCCCGGGGAGCTGTTTTTT.

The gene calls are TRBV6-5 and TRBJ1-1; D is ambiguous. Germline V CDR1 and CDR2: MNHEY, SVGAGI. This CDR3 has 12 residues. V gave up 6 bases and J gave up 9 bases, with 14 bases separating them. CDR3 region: CASSKAGGKAFF. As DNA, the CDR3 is TGTGCCAGCAGCAAAGCGGGCGGGAAAGCTTTCTTT.

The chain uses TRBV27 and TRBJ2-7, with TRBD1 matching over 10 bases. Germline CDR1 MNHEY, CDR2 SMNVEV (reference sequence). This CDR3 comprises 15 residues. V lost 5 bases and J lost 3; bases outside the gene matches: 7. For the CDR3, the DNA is TGTGCCAGCAGTCCCAGGACAGGGGGGTTCTACGAGCAGTACTTC. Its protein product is CASSPRTGGFYEQYF.

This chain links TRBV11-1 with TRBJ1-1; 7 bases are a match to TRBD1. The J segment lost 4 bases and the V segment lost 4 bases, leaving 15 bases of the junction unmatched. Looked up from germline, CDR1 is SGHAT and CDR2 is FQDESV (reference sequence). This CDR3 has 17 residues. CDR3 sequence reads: CASSSPGTEVFGTEAFF. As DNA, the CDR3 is TGTGCCAGCAGCTCACCCGGGACAGAAGTGTTTGGCACTGAAGCTTTCTTT.

Here the CDR3 DNA reads TGTGCCAGCAGCTTAGCGCAGACTAGATATACGCAGTATTTT. It is translated as CASSLAQTRYTQYF. This chain connects TRBV7-2 to TRBJ2-3; perhaps TRBD2 as D (6 bases). V dropped 0 bases and J dropped 7 bases, with 11 bases sitting between them. This CDR3 has 14 amino acids. Germline CDR1 reads SGHTA; CDR2 reads FQGNSA. The whole variable domain, remainder taken from reference TRBV7-2 and TRBJ2-3, is GAGVSQSPSNKVTEKGKDVELRCDPISGHTALYWYRQSLGQGLEFLIYFQGNSAPDKSGLPSDRFSAERTGGSVSTLTIQRTQQEDSAVYLCASSLAQTRYTQYFGPGTRLTVL.